This T cell receptor (beta chain) derives from a study of T-cell memory formation after mild COVID-19. Overall study results and limits: Clones that contracted from day 15 to 85 had balanced CD4/CD8; later expanders were CD4+ biased. Whether day 37 second-wave clones are SARS-CoV-2-specific was not confirmed.

Remarks on this clonotype: Its antigen is not known.

The CDR3 is 14 amino acids. V was trimmed by 5 bases and J by 5 bases, leaving 15 bases between them. Via MiXCR, TCRdb re-called the 5' RACE reads, giving one row per CDR3 protein. Of 140,000 to 150,000 distinct CDR3 sequences in the sample, roughly a quarter were seen once. This receptor was identified in an adult woman who had mild COVID-19 (a few samples of this study predate the infection). Cell type and time point are not known. This chain uses TRBV12-3 or TRBV12-4 with TRBJ1-1, with a possible D match to TRBD1 (5 bases). What was sequenced was PBMCs or a T cell subset sorted from them (not recorded which). CDR3 in DNA: TGTGCCAGCAGTATGGACGGTGGGGGGACTGAAGCTTTCTTT. This encodes CASSMDGGGTEAFF.